These 22 T cell receptor beta chains share one sample of origin, sequenced in a study of T cell responses to AZD1222 COVID-19 vaccine. Method: immunoSEQ multiplex PCR; TCRdb's copy keeps in-frame clones and lacks some. The table has approximately 130,000 clones, roughly 89% seen once; the top ten hold about 1.1%. Sample: peripheral blood, taken 28 days after the second AZD1222 dose. These receptors were collected from an adult who received the AZD1222 COVID-19 vaccine.

In this sample, this clone turned up once. The chain links TRBV10-3 to TRBJ1-5, with D possibly TRBD1 on 5 matching bases. V lost 4 bases and J 6 bases, leaving 22 bases between the germline ends. The CDR3 loop spans 17 amino acids. Germline CDR1 is ENHRY and CDR2 is SYGVKD. The CDR3 is CAISATGTPGEGQPQHF. Here the CDR3 DNA reads TGTGCCATCAGTGCTACCGGGACCCCCGGGGAAGGTCAGCCCCAGCATTTT.

This sequence joins TRBV7-2 and TRBJ2-1, with a weak D call TRBD1 (5 bases). The V end was cut by 7 bases, the J end by 10 bases, with 17 bases between. The length of the CDR3 is 13 residues. CDR1 and CDR2 (germline): SGHTA, FQGNSA. The CDR3 loop is CASTLNARTEQFF. The CDR3 coding sequence is TGTGCCAGCACCCTTAACGCCCGGACAGAGCAGTTCTTC. The full variable domain, its missing parts supplied by reference TRBV7-2 and TRBJ2-1, is GAGVSQSPSNKVTEKGKDVELRCDPISGHTALYWYRQSLGQGLEFLIYFQGNSAPDKSGLPSDRFSAERTGGSVSTLTIQRTQQEDSAVYLCASTLNARTEQFFGPGTRLTVL.

The V and J genes are TRBV10-3 and TRBJ2-3; 10 bases are a match to TRBD1. This CDR3 region has 14 residues. V lost 6 bases, J lost 3 bases, and 3 bases stayed unmatched. The germline V gene has CDR1 ENHRY and CDR2 SYGVKD. CDR3 sequence reads: CAIRPGQGTDTQYF. As DNA, the CDR3 is TGTGCCATCAGACCGGGACAGGGGACAGATACGCAGTATTTT.

The gene calls are TRBV3-1 (or the pseudogene TRBV3-2) and TRBJ1-2; 9 bases are a match to TRBD1. The CDR3 is 14 residues long. After removal of 4 bases from V and 7 bases from J, the junction contained 7 bases not matched to a gene. From germline, CDR1 is LGHDT and CDR2 YNNKEL (reference sequence). In nucleotides, the CDR3 is TGTGCCAGCAGCCCCCGGACAGGGGAGGCTGGCTACACCTTC. It specifies CASSPRTGEAGYTF.

The DNA for the CDR3 is TGTGCCAGCAGCTTCGGGGGGCCGGGCACTGAAGCTTTCTTT. Amino acids: CASSFGGPGTEAFF. The rearrangement joins TRBV13 to TRBJ1-1, with D perhaps TRBD1 (6 bases). Trimming took 3 bases from V and 4 from J, leaving 12 bases between them. From germline, CDR1 is PRHDT and CDR2 FYEKMQ (reference sequence). The CDR3 totals 14 residues.

This chain uses TRBV28 with TRBJ1-2, with a weak D call TRBD1 (5 bases). The germline CDR1 and CDR2 sequences are MDHEN and SYDVKM. There are 14 residues in the CDR3. Trimming stripped 1 base from V and 5 bases from J, with 11 bases between. CDR3 bases: TGTGCCAGCAGTTTATTCGGGGGTTGGTATGGCTACACCTTC. Translation: CASSLFGGWYGYTF.

This clone occurred a few times. The chain joins TRBV11-1 to TRBJ1-2, with 7 bases fitting TRBD1. The V segment lost 2 bases and the J segment 5 bases; nucleotides outside the gene matches: 5. CDR1 is SGHAT, CDR2 FQDESV, per germline (reference sequence). The length of the CDR3 is 14 residues. The CDR3 here is CASSLKTGLYGYTF. The CDR3 region has the DNA TGTGCCAGCAGCTTAAAGACAGGGTTGTATGGCTACACCTTC.

The chain couples TRBV28 to TRBJ1-5, with D perhaps TRBD1 (5 bases). V shed 4 bases and J shed 5 bases, with 15 bases lying between them. Germline values: CDR1 MDHEN, CDR2 SYDVKM. This CDR3 region has 15 residues. CDR3 sequence: CASSWGLPSYQPQHF. CDR3 in DNA: TGTGCCAGCAGTTGGGGCCTCCCGAGTTATCAGCCCCAGCATTTT.

The chain is built from TRBV14 and TRBJ1-1; 8 nucleotides match TRBD1. Germline CDR1 SGHDN, CDR2 FVKESK. This CDR3 is built from 14 residues. Trimming removed 5 bases from V and 7 bases from J; junction bases left unmatched: 9. Written as DNA, the CDR3 is TGTGCCAGCAGCGCCGGACAGGGTTCCTTTGAAGCTTTCTTT. Translation: CASSAGQGSFEAFF.

The J gene is TRBJ2-2, the V gene TRBV12-3 or TRBV12-4; D uncertain. Trimming took off 6 bases at V and 5 bases at J, with 10 bases between the two ends. The CDR3 has 13 amino acids. For the CDR3, the DNA is TGTGCCAGCAGGGACGCAGCAACCGGGGAGCTGTTTTTT. It specifies CASRDAATGELFF.

The gene calls are TRBV2 and TRBJ2-7; D gene ambiguous. CDR1 is SNHLY, CDR2 FYNNEI, per germline. The CDR3 is 12 residues long. V was clipped by 0 bases and J by 3 bases, with 3 bases between them. The CDR3 reads CASSEAGYEQYF. CDR3 in DNA: TGTGCCAGCAGTGAAGCTGGCTACGAGCAGTACTTC.

This chain uses TRBV7-2 with TRBJ2-5; 12 bases line up with TRBD1. CDR1 and CDR2 from the germline V gene are SGHTA and FQGNSA. The CDR3 has 17 residues. V dropped 1 base and J dropped 1; count of bases not matched to a gene: 4. The CDR3 is CASSLVGTGGVQETQYF. The CDR3 DNA follows: TGTGCCAGCAGCTTAGTTGGGACAGGGGGCGTCCAAGAGACCCAGTACTTC.

This clone was seen only once. This chain joins TRBV5-1 and TRBJ2-1; possibly TRBD2 for D (5 bases). The V gene's germline CDR1 is SGHRS and CDR2 YFSETQ. The CDR3 covers 15 residues. The V gene lost 3 bases and the J gene lost 0 bases, with 10 bases spanning the gap. The CDR3 nucleotides are TGCGCCAGCAGCTGGAGCGGCTTCTCCTACAATGAGCAGTTCTTC. Protein product: CASSWSGFSYNEQFF. The full variable domain, completed using reference TRBV5-1 and TRBJ2-1, is KAGVTQTPRYLIKTRGQQVTLSCSPISGHRSVSWYQQTPGQGLQFLFEYFSETQRNKGNFPGRFSGRQFSNSRSEMNVSTLELGDSALYLCASSWSGFSYNEQFFGPGTRLTVL.

The chain employs TRBV3-1 (or the pseudogene TRBV3-2) and TRBJ1-3; no clear D. V lost 6 bases to trimming and J lost 0 bases, with 12 bases between them. The CDR3 spans 15 residues. CDR1 LGHDT and CDR2 YNNKEL come from the germline V gene (reference sequence). In nucleotides, the CDR3 is TGTGCCAGCAGTCTACACGTATCCTCTGGAAACACCATATATTTT. This sequence encodes CASSLHVSSGNTIYF.

The CDR3 sequence is CASSYSQGARETQYF. The CDR3 nucleotides read TGTGCCAGCAGTTACTCTCAGGGGGCGCGAGAGACCCAGTACTTC. The chain recombines TRBV6-2 or TRBV6-3 with TRBJ2-5; 8 bases fit TRBD1. Germline V CDR1 and CDR2: MNHEY, SVGEGT. The CDR3 loop spans 15 amino acids. V lost 0 bases, J lost 4 bases, and 4 bases stayed unmatched.

The rearrangement uses TRBV20-1 and TRBJ2-7; 9 bases map to TRBD2. The length of the CDR3 is 12 residues. V lost 3 bases to trimming and J lost 9 bases; unmatched junction nucleotides: 6. Germline V gene data show CDR1 as DFQATT and CDR2 as SNEGSKA (reference sequence). In nucleotides, the CDR3 is TGCAGTGCTAGTGTTACTAGCGGGCCGCAGTACTTC. Translated, it gives CSASVTSGPQYF.

The chain's CDR3 is CASSDQQGIHNEQFF. CDR3 nucleotide sequence: TGTGCCAGCAGCGATCAACAGGGGATTCACAATGAGCAGTTCTTC. This chain connects TRBV9 to TRBJ2-1, with 7 bases that match TRBD1. The CDR3 totals 15 residues. The V and J ends lost 3 bases and 5 bases, in that order; junction bases with no gene match: 8. CDR1 and CDR2 (germline): SGDLS, YYNGEE. The variable domain in full, completed from reference TRBV9 and TRBJ2-1, reads DSGVTQTPKHLITATGQRVTLRCSPRSGDLSVYWYQQSLDQGLQFLIQYYNGEERAKGNILERFSAQQFPDLHSELNLSSLELGDSALYFCASSDQQGIHNEQFFGPGTRLTVL.

The genes are TRBV27 and TRBJ2-7, with 8 bases that match TRBD2. The germline CDR1 and CDR2 sequences are MNHEY and SMNVEV (reference sequence). This CDR3 has 17 amino acids. V shed 2 bases, J shed 5 bases, and the junction held 14 bases outside the gene matches. The CDR3 loop reads CASSLTGGGLVGHEQYF. The CDR3 DNA reads TGTGCCAGCAGTTTAACCGGGGGGGGACTAGTAGGCCACGAGCAGTACTTC.

The genes are TRBV24-1 and TRBJ2-1; 8 bases fit TRBD2. The ends lost 4 bases at V and 5 bases at J; junction bases unmatched: 9. The CDR3 has 16 residues. Germline-derived CDR1 and CDR2 are KGHDR and SFDVKD. The CDR3 nucleotides are TGTGCCACCAGTGACCCCTTGACTAGCGTTGACAATGAGCAGTTCTTC. Translating gives CATSDPLTSVDNEQFF.

Worth noting for this clone: The germline gene is not matched at one end of the junction; a read error may be the cause. V gene TRBV7-8 combines with J gene TRBJ1-3; no reliable D call. The germline CDR1 and CDR2 sequences are SGHVS and FQNEAQ. This CDR3 spans 13 amino acids. The CDR3 region has the DNA TGTGCCAACAGCCCTTTCTCTGGAAACACCATATATTTT. This sequence encodes CANSPFSGNTIYF.

The J gene is TRBJ1-5, the V gene TRBV10-3; the match to TRBD1 covers 10 bases. The CDR3 runs 17 residues. Germline CDR1 reads ENHRY; CDR2 reads SYGVKD. V was clipped by 2 bases and J by 2 bases; unmatched bases: 6. The CDR3 loop reads CAISEGTGALGNQPQHF. The CDR3 DNA follows: TGTGCCATCAGTGAGGGGACAGGGGCGCTGGGCAATCAGCCCCAGCATTTT.

Comments on this clone: Other DNA sequences of this sample code for an identical CDR3. V gene TRBV15 combines with J gene TRBJ2-2, with D unclear. V shed 0 bases and J shed 6 bases, with 8 bases lying between them. Looked up from germline, CDR1 is LNHNV and CDR2 is YYDKDF (reference sequence). The CDR3 has 14 amino acids. The CDR3 DNA is TGTGCCACCAGCAGAGATGCCGTACCCGGGGAGCTGTTTTTT. Amino acids: CATSRDAVPGELFF. The full variable domain, its missing parts supplied by reference TRBV15 and TRBJ2-2, is DAMVIQNPRYQVTQFGKPVTLSCSQTLNHNVMYWYQQKSSQAPKLLFHYYDKDFNNEADTPDNFQSRRPNTSFCFLDIRSPGLGDTAMYLCATSRDAVPGELFFGEGSRLTVL.